This T cell receptor (beta chain) comes out of a study of blood T cell repertoires in COVID-19. In the original analysis: Reference gene primer amplification gave nucleated cell count estimates. Using immunoSEQ multiplex PCR, the repertoire was profiled, and TCRdb retains in-frame clones only, with some absent. V and J calls plus clone size are reproduced from that table; the DNA served to infer D and trimming. The sample includes more than 150,000 clones, roughly 90% seen only once; the top ten take approximately 2%. Ages ranged from roughly 18 to 100 years, with residence in 20 to 30 US areas. In assigning cohorts, the study relied on participant-reported clinical history. Two negative PCRs, clearance, or symptom resolution were required of recovered Cohort 3 donors. This TCR came from a woman aged 25 to 39 who had recovered from COVID-19. The sample was PBMCs or T cells enriched from blood (not recorded which).

CDR3 loop: CASSPPSGRSEQYF. CDR3 nucleotide sequence: TGTGCCAGCAGCCCCCCCAGCGGGAGAAGCGAGCAGTACTTC. This rearrangement joins TRBV11-1 to TRBJ2-7, with 8 bases matching TRBD2. CDR1 and CDR2 from the germline V gene are SGHAT and FQDESV (reference sequence). This CDR3 is 14 amino acids long. Trimming at V came to 5 bases and at J to 6 bases, leaving 9 bases not matched to a gene.